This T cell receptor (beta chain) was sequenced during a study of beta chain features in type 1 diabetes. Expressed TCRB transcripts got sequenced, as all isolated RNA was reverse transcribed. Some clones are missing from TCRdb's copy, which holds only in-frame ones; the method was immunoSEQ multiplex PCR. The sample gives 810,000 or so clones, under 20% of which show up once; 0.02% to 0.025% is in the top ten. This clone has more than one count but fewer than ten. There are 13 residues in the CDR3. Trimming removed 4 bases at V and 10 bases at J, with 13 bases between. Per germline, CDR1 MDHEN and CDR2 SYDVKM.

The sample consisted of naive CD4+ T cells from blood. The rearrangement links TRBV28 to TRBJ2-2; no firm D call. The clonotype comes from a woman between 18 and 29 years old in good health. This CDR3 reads CASSSRLPVELFF. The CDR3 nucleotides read TGTGCCAGCAGTTCGAGGCTCCCTGTGGAGCTGTTTTTT.